Listed here is a single TCR beta chain. Its antigen remains undetermined. No base quality values were provided; no much bigger clone lies one nucleotide off. The collaborating institutions used their own protocols to collect whole blood in K2EDTA tubes. Collaborator samples were shipped for TCRbeta analysis as frozen whole blood, isolated PBMCs, or DNA extracted from either sample type. From a lookup of the germline V gene, CDR1 and CDR2 are MNHEY and SVGAGI. The germline V end is reduced by 0 bases and the J end by 7 bases; junction bases left unmatched: 7. Taken from cysteine to phenylalanine, the CDR3 has 16 residues. The retained sequence is limited to the CDR3, 48 bases, with the frame set at the first base. The data belong to a study of blood T cell repertoires in COVID-19 (TCRdb year 2020). Concerning the study at large: Samples covering the acute and convalescent phases of COVID-19 were provided by collaborators in the United States, Italy and Spain. The prospective study material was composed of cDNA or gDNA derived from T cells, B-cell-depleted T cells, or PBMCs. Subjects who had been exposed to COVID-19, were actively infected with it, or had recovered from it provided the deeply sampled blood TCRbeta repertoires that made up the dataset. The repertoires were released in a freely available public database meant as a resource for research on the immune response to SARS-CoV-2. Samples came from the ongoing ImmuneRACE study (first 160 participants) plus 1,254 subjects from 6 global collaborators. Nearly every sample came with metadata listing a de-identified subject ID, COVID-19 status, age in years and sex. HLA class I and class II types, where available, came from metadata supplied by the sample provider rather than from assay-based typing.

Broader findings and caveats from the paper: The quantity of clinical and demographic metadata differed by source and by participant and was supplied without curation.

TCRbeta CDR3 regions were amplified from genomic DNA using the immunoSEQ Assay, a bias-controlled multiplex PCR. As for how the authors treated the data: Nucleated cell counts per sample were estimated from amplification of reference gene primers within the assay. To quantify the absolute abundance of each unique TCRbeta CDR3 rearrangement, sequence reads were collapsed and filtered. For each sample, productive Simpson clonality was calculated as the square root of Simpson's diversity index over productive rearrangements. TCRdb mirrors the immuneACCESS table, restricted to in-frame sequences. Some clones are absent from its copies; in checked studies, under half trace to an unresolved V gene, and the reason for the others is unknown. V and J calls and clone size are those listed in that table; D and trimming were worked out from the DNA. A total of some 150,000 clones appear in this sample, 77% of them only once. Approximately 9% of the sample lies in the top ten.

This TCR was sampled from a woman aged 45-60 years with active or convalescent COVID-19. Sequencing used peripheral blood. This chain is built from TRBV6-5 and TRBJ2-2; TRBD2 aligns with 8 central bases. The DNA sequence reads TGTGCCAGCAGTTACTCGCTAGCGGGTCGGGGCGGGGAGCTGTTTTTT. Translated, this gives CASSYSLAGRGGELFF.